The 8 T cell receptor beta chains presented below share a single source sample, sequenced in a study of T cells in localized non-small cell lung cancer. Clones were sequenced by immunoSEQ multiplex PCR, and TCRdb holds only the in-frame ones, with some missing. The sample records some 11,000 clones, approximately 80% being singletons. This material consisted of peripheral blood mononuclear cells, taken before any cancer treatment. These receptors originate from a female donor of 60 years or more with stage II lung adenocarcinoma.

This chain links TRBV10-3 with TRBJ2-1; TRBD2 aligns across 9 bases. Germline assignment: CDR1 ENHRY and CDR2 SYGVKD. The CDR3 extends over 20 amino acids. Trimming took 5 bases from V and 0 from J; bases not matched to a gene: 17. The CDR3 sequence: CAISLSPGVGSGSSYNEQFF. CDR3 nucleotide sequence: TGTGCCATCAGTTTATCTCCAGGGGTTGGTAGCGGGAGCTCCTACAATGAGCAGTTCTTC.

The chain joins TRBV6-1 to TRBJ1-6, with 10 bases lining up with TRBD1. CDR3 length: 15 residues. V shed 5 bases and J 7 bases; nucleotides not matched to a gene: 5. From germline, CDR1 is MNHNS and CDR2 SASEGT. The CDR3 DNA sequence: TGTGCCAGCAGTTTGGGACAGGGGTTCAATTCACCCCTCCACTTT. Translation: CASSLGQGFNSPLHF.

The rearrangement links TRBV4-1 to TRBJ2-5; 11 bases agree with TRBD2. The trim removed 2 bases at V and 0 bases at J, leaving 8 bases unmatched. CDR3 length: 18 residues. Germline V gene lookup returns CDR1 MGHRA and CDR2 YSYEKL. The CDR3 sequence: CASSQSSGRAWYQETQYF. CDR3 in DNA: TGCGCCAGCAGCCAAAGTAGCGGGAGGGCCTGGTACCAAGAGACCCAGTACTTC.

The V gene is TRBV9, the J gene TRBJ2-1, with D possibly being TRBD2 (5 bases). The V gene lost 0 bases and the J gene lost 4 bases, with 14 bases spanning the gap. The CDR3 covers 16 residues. CDR1 is SGDLS and CDR2 is YYNGEE in the germline V gene. The CDR3 nucleotides read TGTGCCAGCAGCGTAGCCGGTACGGGGAATTACAATGAGCAGTTCTTC. Protein sequence: CASSVAGTGNYNEQFF.

The chain links TRBV15 to TRBJ2-5, with D possibly matching TRBD1 (6 bases). The CDR3 contains 15 residues. V was clipped by 1 base and J by 2 bases, with 11 bases between them. Germline values: CDR1 LNHNV, CDR2 YYDKDF (reference sequence). CDR3 nucleotides: TGTGCCACCAGCAGAGGGGGGCCCTTTCAAGAGACCCAGTACTTC. Amino acid sequence: CATSRGGPFQETQYF.

The gene calls are TRBV5-1 and TRBJ2-3; D is unclear. The CDR3 consists of 15 residues. Per the germline V gene, CDR1 is SGHRS and CDR2 is YFSETQ. With 4 bases removed from V and 0 bases from J, the gap between germline ends came to 12 bases. CDR3 nucleotide sequence: TGCGCCAGCAGCCCCACCGGCGATAGCACAGATACGCAGTATTTT. This encodes CASSPTGDSTDTQYF. The variable domain in full, completed from reference TRBV5-1 and TRBJ2-3, reads KAGVTQTPRYLIKTRGQQVTLSCSPISGHRSVSWYQQTPGQGLQFLFEYFSETQRNKGNFPGRFSGRQFSNSRSEMNVSTLELGDSALYLCASSPTGDSTDTQYFGPGTRLTVL.

The chain links TRBV4-3 to TRBJ2-2, with 11 bases lining up with TRBD2. Germline assignment: CDR1 LGHNA and CDR2 YSLEER. After removal of 4 bases from V and 4 bases from J, the junction contained 8 bases not matched to a gene. This CDR3 is 17 amino acids long. Here the CDR3 reads CASSRLAGGLSTGELFF. CDR3 DNA sequence: TGCGCCAGCAGCCGTTTAGCGGGGGGGCTGAGCACCGGGGAGCTGTTTTTT.

The chain recombines TRBV9 with TRBJ2-2, with unresolved D. The CDR3 has 14 residues. V shed 4 bases and J shed 6 bases, with 13 bases lying between them. CDR1 is SGDLS, CDR2 YYNGEE, per germline. CDR3 bases: TGTGCCAGCAGCCCGGCGGTTAGACCCGGGGAGCTGTTTTTT. This encodes CASSPAVRPGELFF.